This T cell receptor beta chain emerged from a study of T cells expressing NK-cell markers. The germline gives CDR1 SGHAT, CDR2 FQNNGV. CDR3 length: 13 residues. Overall study findings and caveats: In over 5 donors, dominant CD3+CD56+NKG2C+ clonotypes ranked among the top 10 CD8+ clonotypes.

To note about this clonotype: Its antigen remains unknown.

TCRdb re-called the 5' RACE reads and shows each CDR3 protein once, DNA omitted. Its listing shows 150,000 to 170,000 distinct CDR3 sequences. This TCR derives from a woman aged 50 to 60 in good health. The chain has TRBV11-2 and TRBJ1-2; TCRdb calls TRBD1, which cannot be checked without DNA. The sample taken for sequencing was blood T cells: a sorted CD56 or NKG2C T cell subset, CD4+ or CD8+ T cells, or bulk PBMC T cells (not recorded which). The CDR3 here is CASSPRDIYGYTF.